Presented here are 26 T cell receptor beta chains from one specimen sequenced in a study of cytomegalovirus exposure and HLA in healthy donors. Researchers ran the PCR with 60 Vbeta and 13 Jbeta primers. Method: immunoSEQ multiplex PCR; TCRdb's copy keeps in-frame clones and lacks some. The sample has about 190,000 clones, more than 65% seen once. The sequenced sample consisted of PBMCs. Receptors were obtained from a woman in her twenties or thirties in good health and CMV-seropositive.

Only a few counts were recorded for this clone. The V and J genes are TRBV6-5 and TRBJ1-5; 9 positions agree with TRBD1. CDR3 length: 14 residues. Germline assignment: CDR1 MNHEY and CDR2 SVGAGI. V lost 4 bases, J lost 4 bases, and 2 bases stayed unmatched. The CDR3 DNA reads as TGTGCCAGCAGTTCCGGGACAGGGAATCAGCCCCAGCATTTT. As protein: CASSSGTGNQPQHF.

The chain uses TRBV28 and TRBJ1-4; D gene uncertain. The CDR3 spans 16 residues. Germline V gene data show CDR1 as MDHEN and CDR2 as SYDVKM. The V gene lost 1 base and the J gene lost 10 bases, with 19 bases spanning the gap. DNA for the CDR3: TGTGCCAGCAGTTTATCGGGAACCGGAGGGTACGGAAAACTGTTTTTT. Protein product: CASSLSGTGGYGKLFF.

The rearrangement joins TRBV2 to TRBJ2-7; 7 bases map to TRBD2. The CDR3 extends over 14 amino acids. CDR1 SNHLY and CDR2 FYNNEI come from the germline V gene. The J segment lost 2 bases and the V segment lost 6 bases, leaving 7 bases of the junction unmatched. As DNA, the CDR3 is TGTGCCAGCAGACGTGGGACTAACACCTACGAGCAGTACTTC. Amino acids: CASRRGTNTYEQYF.

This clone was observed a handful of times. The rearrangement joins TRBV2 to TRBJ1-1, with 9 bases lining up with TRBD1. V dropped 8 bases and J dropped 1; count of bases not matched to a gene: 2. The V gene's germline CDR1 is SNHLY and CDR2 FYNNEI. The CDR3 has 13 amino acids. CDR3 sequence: CASGDRENTEAFF. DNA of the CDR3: TGTGCCAGCGGGGACAGGGAGAACACTGAAGCTTTCTTT.

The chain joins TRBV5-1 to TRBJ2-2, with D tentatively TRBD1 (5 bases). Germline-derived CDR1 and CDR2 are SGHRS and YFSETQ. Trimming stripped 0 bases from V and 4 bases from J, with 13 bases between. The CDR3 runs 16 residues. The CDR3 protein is CASSLAKQGGTGELFF. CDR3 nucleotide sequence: TGCGCCAGCAGCTTGGCCAAGCAGGGCGGCACCGGGGAGCTGTTTTTT.

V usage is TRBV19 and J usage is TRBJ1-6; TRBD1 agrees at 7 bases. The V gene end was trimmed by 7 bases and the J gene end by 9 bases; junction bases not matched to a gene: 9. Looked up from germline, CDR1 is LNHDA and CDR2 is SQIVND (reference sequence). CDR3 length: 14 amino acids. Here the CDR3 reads CASTFGTDSSPLHF. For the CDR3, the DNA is TGTGCCAGTACCTTCGGGACAGATAGTTCACCCCTCCACTTT.

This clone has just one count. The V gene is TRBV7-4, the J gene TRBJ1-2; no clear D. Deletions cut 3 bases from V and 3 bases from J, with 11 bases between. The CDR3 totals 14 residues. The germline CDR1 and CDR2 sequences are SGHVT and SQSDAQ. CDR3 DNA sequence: TGTGCCAGCAGCTTCAGAGGTCGTGACTATGGCTACACCTTC. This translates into CASSFRGRDYGYTF. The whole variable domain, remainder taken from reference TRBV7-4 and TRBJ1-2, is GAGVSQSPRYKVAKRGRDVALRCDSISGHVTLYWYRQTLGQGSEVLTYSQSDAQRDKSGRPSGRFSAERPERSVSTLKIQRTEQGDSAVYLCASSFRGRDYGYTFGSGTRLTVV.

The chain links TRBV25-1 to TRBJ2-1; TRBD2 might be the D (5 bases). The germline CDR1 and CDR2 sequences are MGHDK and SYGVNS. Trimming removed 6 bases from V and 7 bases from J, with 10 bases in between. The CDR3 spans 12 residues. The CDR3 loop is CASRKEGNEQFF. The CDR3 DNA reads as TGTGCCAGCAGGAAAGAGGGTAATGAGCAGTTCTTC.

CDR3 amino acids: CASSGDRIYNYGYTF. The CDR3 coding sequence is TGTGCCAGCAGCGGGGACAGAATCTATAACTATGGCTACACCTTC. The rearrangement uses TRBV5-4 and TRBJ1-2; TRBD1 agrees at 7 bases. This CDR3 contains 15 residues. The junction had 7 bases not matched to a gene; V was cut back by 4 bases and J by 1 base. The V gene's germline CDR1 is SGHNT and CDR2 YYREEE (reference sequence).

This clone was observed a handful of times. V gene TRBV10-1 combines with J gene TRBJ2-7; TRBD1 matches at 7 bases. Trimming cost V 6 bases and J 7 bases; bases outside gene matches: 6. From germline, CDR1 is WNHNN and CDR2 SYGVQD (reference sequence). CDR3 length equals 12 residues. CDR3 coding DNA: TGCGCCAGCAGCGATCAGGGGGTAGAGCAGTACTTC. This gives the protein CASSDQGVEQYF.

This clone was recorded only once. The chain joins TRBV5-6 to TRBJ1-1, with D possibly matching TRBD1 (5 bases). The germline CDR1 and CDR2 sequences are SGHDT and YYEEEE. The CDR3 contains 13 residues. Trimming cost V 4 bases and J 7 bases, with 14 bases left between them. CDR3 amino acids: CASSPSTGREAFF. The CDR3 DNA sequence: TGTGCCAGCAGCCCGAGTACAGGTCGTGAAGCTTTCTTT.

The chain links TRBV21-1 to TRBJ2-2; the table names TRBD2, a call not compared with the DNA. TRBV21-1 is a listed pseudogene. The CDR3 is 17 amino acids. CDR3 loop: CASNRLRPRGGTGELFF. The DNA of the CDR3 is TGTGCCAGCAACCGGTTGCGGCCCCGCGGGGGGACCGGGGAGCTGTTTTTT.

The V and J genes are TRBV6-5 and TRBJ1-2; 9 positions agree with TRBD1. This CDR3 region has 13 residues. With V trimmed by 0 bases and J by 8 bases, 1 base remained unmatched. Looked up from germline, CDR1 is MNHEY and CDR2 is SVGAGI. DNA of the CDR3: TGTGCCAGCAGTTACTCGGACAGGGGCGGCTACACCTTC. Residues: CASSYSDRGGYTF.

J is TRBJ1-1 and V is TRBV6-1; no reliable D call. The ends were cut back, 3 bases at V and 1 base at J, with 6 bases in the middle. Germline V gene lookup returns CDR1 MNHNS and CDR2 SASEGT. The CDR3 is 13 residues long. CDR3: CASSDIRNTEAFF. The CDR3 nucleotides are TGTGCCAGCAGTGATATTAGGAACACTGAAGCTTTCTTT.

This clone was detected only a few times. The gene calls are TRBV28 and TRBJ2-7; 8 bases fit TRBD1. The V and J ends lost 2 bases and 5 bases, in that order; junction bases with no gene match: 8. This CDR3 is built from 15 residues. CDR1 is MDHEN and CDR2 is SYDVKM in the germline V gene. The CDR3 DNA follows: TGTGCCAGCAGTTTAATCCAGGGGGCGGTCAACGAGCAGTACTTC. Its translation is CASSLIQGAVNEQYF. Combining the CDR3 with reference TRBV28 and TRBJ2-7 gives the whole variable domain DVKVTQSSRYLVKRTGEKVFLECVQDMDHENMFWYRQDPGLGLRLIYFSYDVKMKEKGDIPEGYSVSREKKERFSLILESASTNQTSMYLCASSLIQGAVNEQYFGPGTRLTVT.

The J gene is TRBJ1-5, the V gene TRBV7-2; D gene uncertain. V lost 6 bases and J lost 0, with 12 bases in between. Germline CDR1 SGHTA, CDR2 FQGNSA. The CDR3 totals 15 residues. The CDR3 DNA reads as TGTGCCAGCAGAGAAAACAGAAATAGCAATCAGCCCCAGCATTTT. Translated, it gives CASRENRNSNQPQHF.

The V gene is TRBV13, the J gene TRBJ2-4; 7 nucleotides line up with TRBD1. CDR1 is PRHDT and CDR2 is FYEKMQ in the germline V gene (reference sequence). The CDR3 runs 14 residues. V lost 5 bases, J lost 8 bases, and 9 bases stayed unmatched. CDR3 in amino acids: CASSPQGIADIQYF. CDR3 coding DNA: TGTGCCAGCAGCCCACAGGGGATCGCGGACATTCAGTACTTC.

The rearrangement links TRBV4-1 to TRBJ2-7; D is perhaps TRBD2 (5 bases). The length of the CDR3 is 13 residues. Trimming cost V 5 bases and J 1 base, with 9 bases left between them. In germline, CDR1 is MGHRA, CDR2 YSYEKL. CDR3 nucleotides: TGCGCCAGCAGCGGAGAGCGGTCCTACGAGCAGTACTTC. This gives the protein CASSGERSYEQYF.

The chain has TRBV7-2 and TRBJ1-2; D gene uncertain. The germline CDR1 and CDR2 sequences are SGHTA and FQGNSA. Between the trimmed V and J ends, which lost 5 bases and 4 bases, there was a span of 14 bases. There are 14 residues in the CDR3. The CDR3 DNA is TGTGCCAGCAGCCGCCCGGGGATCCTCTATGGCTACACCTTC. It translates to CASSRPGILYGYTF.

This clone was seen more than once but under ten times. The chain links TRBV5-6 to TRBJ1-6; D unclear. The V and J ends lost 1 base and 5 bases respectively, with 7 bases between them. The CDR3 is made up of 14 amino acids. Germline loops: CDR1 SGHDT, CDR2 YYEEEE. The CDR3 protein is CASSLLGDNSPLHF. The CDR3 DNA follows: TGTGCCAGCAGCTTGCTCGGAGATAATTCACCCCTCCACTTT.

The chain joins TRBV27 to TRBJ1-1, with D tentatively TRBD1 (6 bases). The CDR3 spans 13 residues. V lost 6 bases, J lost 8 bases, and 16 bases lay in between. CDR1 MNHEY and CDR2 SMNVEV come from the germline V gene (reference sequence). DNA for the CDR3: TGTGCCAGCAGACGGCTAGGGGGGGGCGAAGCTTTCTTT. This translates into CASRRLGGGEAFF.

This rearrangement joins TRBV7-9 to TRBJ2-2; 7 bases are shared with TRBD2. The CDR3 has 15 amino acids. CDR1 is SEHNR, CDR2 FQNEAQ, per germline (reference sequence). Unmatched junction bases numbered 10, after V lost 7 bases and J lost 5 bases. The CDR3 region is CASTGSQGGTGELFF. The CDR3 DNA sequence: TGTGCCAGCACGGGGAGTCAGGGAGGGACCGGGGAGCTGTTTTTT.

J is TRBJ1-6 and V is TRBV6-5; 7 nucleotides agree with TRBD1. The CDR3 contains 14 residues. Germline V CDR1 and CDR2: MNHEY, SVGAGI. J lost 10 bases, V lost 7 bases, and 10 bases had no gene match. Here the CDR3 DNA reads TGTGCCAGCACCTCAAGGACAGGCGGATCACCCCTCCACTTT. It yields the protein CASTSRTGGSPLHF.

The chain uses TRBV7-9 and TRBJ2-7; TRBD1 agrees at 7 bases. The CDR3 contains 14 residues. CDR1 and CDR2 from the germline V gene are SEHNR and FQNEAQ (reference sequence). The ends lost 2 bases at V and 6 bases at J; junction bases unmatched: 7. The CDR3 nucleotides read TGTGCCAGCAGCTTAAGGGACAGCCCTCTCGAGCAGTACTTC. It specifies CASSLRDSPLEQYF.

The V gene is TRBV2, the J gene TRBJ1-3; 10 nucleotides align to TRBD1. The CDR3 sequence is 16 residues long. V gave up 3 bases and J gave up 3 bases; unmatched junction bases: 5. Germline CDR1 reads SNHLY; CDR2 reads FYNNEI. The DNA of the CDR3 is TGTGCCAGCAGTGAGGGACAGGGGAAGTTTGGAAACACCATATATTTT. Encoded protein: CASSEGQGKFGNTIYF.

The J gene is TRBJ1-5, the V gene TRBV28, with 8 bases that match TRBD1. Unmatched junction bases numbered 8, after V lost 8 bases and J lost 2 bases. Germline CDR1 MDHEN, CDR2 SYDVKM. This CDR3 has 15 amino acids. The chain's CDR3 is CASGQGASGNQPQHF. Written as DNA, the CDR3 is TGTGCCAGCGGGCAGGGGGCGAGTGGCAATCAGCCCCAGCATTTT.